A selection of T cell receptor beta chains follows, all from one sample in a study of T cell responses to AZD1222 COVID-19 vaccine. Assay used: immunoSEQ multiplex PCR; TCRdb lists only in-frame clones, some missing. This sample has 130,000 to 150,000 clones; 85% to 95% occur once, and the top ten carry approximately 12%. This specimen was peripheral blood, taken after recovery from COVID-19. These receptors originate from an adult who had recovered from COVID-19. CDR3s include the opening cysteine and the closing phenylalanine or tryptophan. Fields, in order: D gene, clone size, V gene, J gene, CDR3 DNA, CDR3 protein. The D gene is left open where the match is weak. Expanded clones get a size class; other rows say once, few or many, or leave the size out.

-,-,TRBV2,TRBJ2-2,TGTGCCAGCAGTGTAGGACCGGAGACCGGGGAGCTGTTTTTT,CASSVGPETGELFF
TRBD2,-,TRBV7-4,TRBJ2-1,TGTGCCAGCACTGAATCTAGCGGGAGCCCCCAGTTCTTC,CASTESSGSPQFF
TRBD1,-,TRBV27,TRBJ1-1,TGTGCCAGCAGTTTAATCGGGACAGGGTCCCAGGGTGTTTTCTTT,CASSLIGTGSQGVFF
-,-,TRBV2,TRBJ1-1,TGTGCCAGCAGTCCCCGAGGGGGGTTGGCCACTGAAGCTTTCTTT,CASSPRGGLATEAFF
TRBD2,-,TRBV5-4,TRBJ2-1,TGTGCCAGCAGACCGGGACTAGCGGGTTACAATGAGCAGTTCTTC,CASRPGLAGYNEQFF
-,-,TRBV5-1,TRBJ2-4,TGCGCCAGCAGCGTAGAGGGCACGGGTGAAAACATTCAGTACTTC,CASSVEGTGENIQYF
-,-,TRBV20-1,TRBJ2-1,TGCAGTGCTAGACAGTACAATGAGCAGTTCTTC,CSARQYNEQFF
-,-,TRBV18,TRBJ2-2,TGTGCCAGCTCGCCGACCGGGACCACCTCCGGGGAGCTGTTTTTT,CASSPTGTTSGELFF
TRBD2,few,TRBV7-9,TRBJ2-7,TGTGCCAGCAGCTTCGGCGGGAGGGCCCACGAGCAGTACTTC,CASSFGGRAHEQYF
-,-,TRBV5-1,TRBJ1-4,TGCGCCAGCAGCCGGGACTTAGGGGAAAAACTGTTTTTT,CASSRDLGEKLFF